This T cell receptor (beta chain) comes out of a study of CD8 T cells in ankylosing spondylitis. This clonotype appeared a few times. Its antigen is undetermined. With molecular barcodes, quantitative 5'-RACE was used to make the TCR beta libraries. TCRdb reprocessed the 5' RACE reads with MiXCR, giving one entry per CDR3 protein. The table records 200,000 to 300,000 distinct CDR3 sequences, 7.5% to 9% of them present only once. V was clipped by 5 bases and J by 4 bases; unmatched bases: 6. Germline V CDR1 and CDR2: SEHNR, FQNEAQ (reference sequence). The CDR3 spans 15 residues. Points from the study as a whole: Blood from ankylosing spondylitis patients appeared to carry a characteristic eight-variant TCR beta motif. According to the report, clones linked to the disease were significantly enriched in matched synovial fluid samples taken from ankylosing spondylitis patients. Clones that were linked to disease were CD8+ and were relatively rare in peripheral blood.

This sequence originates from a male donor with ankylosing spondylitis or in good health (not recorded which). The gene calls are TRBV7-9 and TRBJ1-4; TRBD1 aligns across 8 bases. The sequenced sample consisted of blood, either unsorted or a sorted T cell fraction (not recorded which). The CDR3 loop reads CASSPGGSNNEKLFF. CDR3 sequence (DNA): TGTGCCAGCAGCCCAGGGGGCAGCAATAATGAAAAACTGTTTTTT.